This entry features one TCR beta chain sequence. Cryopreserved PBMC samples of roughly 0.9-10 million cells were used for DNA extraction. Assay version v3.0 of immunoSEQ was used, and it was run at survey level. Assay used: immunoSEQ multiplex PCR; TCRdb lists only in-frame clones, some missing. The table lists about 43,000 clones, about 94% of them singletons, with approximately 2.2% in the top ten. With 5 bases removed from V and 0 bases from J, the gap between germline ends came to 7 bases. CDR1 SQVTM and CDR2 ANQGSEA come from the germline V gene. This CDR3 comprises 13 residues. This record belongs to a study of long-term antiretroviral therapy in people with HIV.

The origin of this receptor is a man aged 30-40 years with HIV. This chain connects TRBV29-1 to TRBJ1-4, with D uncertain. This material consisted of unsorted PBMCs, taken 9.2 years after starting antiretroviral therapy. CDR3 in DNA: TGCAGCGTTCGCCCAGCAACTAATGAAAAACTGTTTTTT. The encoded protein is CSVRPATNEKLFF.